This TCR beta chain is from a study of blood T cell repertoires in COVID-19. The wider study: Samples taken during acute and convalescent COVID-19 were collected in the United States, Italy and Spain. Sample material is recorded as cDNA or gDNA derived from T cells, B-cell-depleted T cells, or PBMCs.

Germline CDR1 reads SGHAT; CDR2 reads FQNNGV. Trimming left V 0 bases short and J 6 bases short, with 9 bases between. There are 14 residues in the CDR3. In the authors' methods: It was from reference gene primer amplification that nucleated cell counts were estimated. Only in-frame clones appear in the TCRdb table, and some are missing; sequencing was by immunoSEQ multiplex PCR. Clone size and the V and J calls come from that table; the DNA yielded D and trimming. The top ten hold less than 7.5% of the sample, which has approximately 84,000 clones, over 65% seen once. This chain uses TRBV11-2 with TRBJ2-4, with D unclear. The sequence was collected from a man between 50 and 59 years old with active or convalescent COVID-19. The source material was peripheral blood. The CDR3 here is CASSLDWSGNIQYF. The CDR3 DNA is TGTGCCAGCAGCTTAGATTGGTCGGGAAACATTCAGTACTTC.